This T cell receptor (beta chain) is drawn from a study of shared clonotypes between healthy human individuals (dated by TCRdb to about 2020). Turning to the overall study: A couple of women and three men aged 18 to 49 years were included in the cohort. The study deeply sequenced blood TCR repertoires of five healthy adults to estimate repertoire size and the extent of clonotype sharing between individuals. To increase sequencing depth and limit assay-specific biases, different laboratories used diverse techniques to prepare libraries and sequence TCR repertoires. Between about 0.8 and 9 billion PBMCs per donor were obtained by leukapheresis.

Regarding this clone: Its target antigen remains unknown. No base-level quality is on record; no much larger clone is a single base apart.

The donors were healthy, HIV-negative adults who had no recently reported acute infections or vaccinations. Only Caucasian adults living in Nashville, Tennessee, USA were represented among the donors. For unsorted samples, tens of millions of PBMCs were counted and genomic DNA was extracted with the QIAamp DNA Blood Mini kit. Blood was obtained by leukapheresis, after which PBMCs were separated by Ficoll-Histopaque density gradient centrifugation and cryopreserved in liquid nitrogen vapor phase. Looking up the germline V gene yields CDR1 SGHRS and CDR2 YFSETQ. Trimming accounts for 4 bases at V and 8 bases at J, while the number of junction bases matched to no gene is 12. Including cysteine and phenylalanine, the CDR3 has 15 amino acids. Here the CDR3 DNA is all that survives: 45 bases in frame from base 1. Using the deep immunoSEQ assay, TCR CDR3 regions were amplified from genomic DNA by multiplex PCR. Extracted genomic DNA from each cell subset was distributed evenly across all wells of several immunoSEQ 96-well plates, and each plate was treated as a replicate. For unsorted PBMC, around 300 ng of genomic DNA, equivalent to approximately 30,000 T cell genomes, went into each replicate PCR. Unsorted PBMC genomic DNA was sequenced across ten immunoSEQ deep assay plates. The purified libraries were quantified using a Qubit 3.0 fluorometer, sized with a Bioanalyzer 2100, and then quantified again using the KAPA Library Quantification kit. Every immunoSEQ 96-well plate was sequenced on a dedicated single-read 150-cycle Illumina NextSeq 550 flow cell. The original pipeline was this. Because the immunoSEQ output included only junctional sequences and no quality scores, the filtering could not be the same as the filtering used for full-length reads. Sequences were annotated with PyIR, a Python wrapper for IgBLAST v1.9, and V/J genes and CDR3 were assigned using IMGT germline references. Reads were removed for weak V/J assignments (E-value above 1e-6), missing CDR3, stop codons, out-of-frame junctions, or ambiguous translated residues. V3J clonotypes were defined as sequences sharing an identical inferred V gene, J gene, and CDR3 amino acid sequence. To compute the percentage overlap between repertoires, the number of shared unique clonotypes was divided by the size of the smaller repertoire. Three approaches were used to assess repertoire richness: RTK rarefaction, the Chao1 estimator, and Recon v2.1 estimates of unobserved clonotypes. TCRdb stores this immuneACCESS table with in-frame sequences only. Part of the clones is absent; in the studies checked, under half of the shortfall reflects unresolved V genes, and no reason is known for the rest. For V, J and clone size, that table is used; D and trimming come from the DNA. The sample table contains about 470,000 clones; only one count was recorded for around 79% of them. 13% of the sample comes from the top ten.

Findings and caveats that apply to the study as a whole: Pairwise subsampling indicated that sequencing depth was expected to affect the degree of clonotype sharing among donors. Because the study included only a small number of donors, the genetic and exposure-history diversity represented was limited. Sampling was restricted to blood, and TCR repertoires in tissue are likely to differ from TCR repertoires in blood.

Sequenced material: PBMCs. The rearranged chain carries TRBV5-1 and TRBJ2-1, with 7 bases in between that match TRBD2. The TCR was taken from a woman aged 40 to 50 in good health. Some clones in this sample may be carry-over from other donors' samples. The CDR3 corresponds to CASSDGTATSYEQFF. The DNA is TGCGCCAGCAGCGACGGGACCGCGACTAGCTATGAGCAGTTCTTC.